This T cell receptor beta chain came from a study of T cells after yellow fever vaccination. TCRdb itself ran the 5' RACE reads through MiXCR, one entry per CDR3 protein. The repertoire includes 300,000 or so distinct CDR3 sequences, around 7% of them detected once, and about 18% sits in the top ten. Findings of the study overall: There was a small share of clonotypes that showed up in both the CD4 and CD8 compartments. Within FACS-sorted repertoires, abundant clonotypes contaminating from the bulk population could be present. Post-booster reappearance was seen for most primary-vaccination clones (around 96% CD4, around 91% CD8).

Of note for this clonotype: No antigen is known for it.

CDR1 and CDR2 (germline): MNHEY, SVGEGT. Trimming at V came to 4 bases and at J to 11 bases, leaving 8 bases not matched to a gene. The length of the CDR3 is 14 residues. V usage is TRBV6-2 or TRBV6-3 and J usage is TRBJ1-1; TRBD1 agrees at 12 bases. This TCR came from a man between 18 and 29 years old who received the YFV17D yellow fever vaccine. Specimen: PBMCs, collected about 41 days after the first yellow fever vaccination. The CDR3 DNA is TGTGCCAGCAGTTGGACCGGGACAGGGGGCGCCGCTTTCTTT. The encoded protein is CASSWTGTGGAAFF.